A single T cell receptor beta chain is shown here with its context. Its antigen is as yet unknown. Looked up from germline, CDR1 is MNHNY and CDR2 is SVGAGI (reference sequence). The CDR3 loop spans 13 amino acids. V was clipped by 2 bases and J by 7 bases, with 12 bases between them. The sample belongs to a study of shared clonotypes between healthy human individuals. Study overall: Each donor's CD8 memory used one plate, CD8 naive two, each CD4 subset three. Broader study findings: Across a few donors, naive CD4 shared roughly 5%, naive CD8 approximately 3.5%, memory CD4 about 2.5%, memory CD8 around 0.42%. Specimens sampled were limited to blood, with tissue repertoires likely differing. Memory subsets generally showed lower estimated richness than naive subsets.

Produced via immunoSEQ multiplex PCR; TCRdb's table is partial and in-frame only. Counted here are millions of clones, more than 80% occurring once; the ten biggest clones make up roughly 0.15%. The receptor's source is a man aged 18 to 30 in good health. The chain has TRBV6-6 and TRBJ2-7, with a possible D match to TRBD1 (6 bases). The source material was naive CD4+ T cells sorted from blood. As to subset: CD45RA+ positively selected. The CDR3 DNA follows: TGTGCCAGCAGTTACGCAGGGGTGGGGGAGCAGTACTTC. This codes for CASSYAGVGEQYF.